The next 6 T cell receptor beta chains were all read from a single sample in a study of blood T cell repertoires in COVID-19. Clones were sequenced by immunoSEQ multiplex PCR, and TCRdb holds only the in-frame ones, with some missing. The top ten clones hold 2% to 2.5% of a sample with about 210,000 clones, 88% of them seen once. Sequenced: PBMCs or T cells enriched from blood (not recorded which). The receptors derive from a woman aged 40 to 50 with acute COVID-19.

V is TRBV9 and J is TRBJ2-1, with D possibly being TRBD2 (5 bases). Germline CDR1 SGDLS, CDR2 YYNGEE. The CDR3 is 17 residues long. V lost 4 bases and J lost 4, with 21 bases in between. This CDR3 is CASSPNPPGIGYNEQFF. CDR3 bases: TGTGCCAGCAGCCCAAACCCTCCGGGGATAGGGTACAATGAGCAGTTCTTC.

The V gene is TRBV5-1, the J gene TRBJ1-2; 8 positions match TRBD1. CDR3 length equals 17 residues. Germline V gene lookup returns CDR1 SGHRS and CDR2 YFSETQ. Trimming removed 0 bases from V and 3 bases from J; junction bases left unmatched: 10. DNA for the CDR3: TGCGCCAGCAGCTTGGAACGGGTTGGGACAGGCCACTATGGCTACACCTTC. Its translation is CASSLERVGTGHYGYTF.

The chain recombines TRBV24-1 with TRBJ1-1; TRBD1 aligns across 9 bases. The V gene end was trimmed by 3 bases and the J gene end by 5 bases; junction bases not matched to a gene: 12. The CDR3 extends over 17 amino acids. In germline, CDR1 is KGHDR, CDR2 SFDVKD. In DNA form, the CDR3 reads TGTGCCACCAGTGATAATACAGGGGGCCCAAGTGAAACTGAAGCTTTCTTT. It is translated as CATSDNTGGPSETEAFF.

Of note for this clone: Other nucleotide sequences from this sample produce the same CDR3. The chain employs TRBV5-1 and TRBJ1-2; D might be TRBD1 (6 bases). Germline V CDR1 and CDR2: SGHRS, YFSETQ. The CDR3 consists of 15 residues. V lost 0 bases and J lost 0, with 9 bases in between. CDR3: CASSLVQGANYGYTF. CDR3 bases: TGCGCCAGCAGCTTGGTACAGGGAGCTAACTATGGCTACACCTTC.

The chain couples TRBV24-1 to TRBJ2-1; possibly TRBD2 for D (7 bases). The ends were cut back, 7 bases at V and 8 bases at J, with 23 bases in the middle. CDR1 is KGHDR, CDR2 SFDVKD, per germline. The CDR3 has 16 amino acids. CDR3 sequence: CATRAEGGGGRDEQFF. CDR3 DNA sequence: TGTGCCACCAGAGCCGAGGGAGGGGGAGGGCGCGATGAGCAGTTCTTC.

The chain employs TRBV5-1 and TRBJ1-2; 7 nucleotides agree with TRBD1. This CDR3 is built from 15 residues. The J segment lost 6 bases and the V segment lost 3 bases, leaving 11 bases of the junction unmatched. Germline lookup yields CDR1 SGHRS and CDR2 YFSETQ. This chain's CDR3 is CASSSFWDSPHGYTF. CDR3 DNA sequence: TGCGCCAGCAGCTCCTTTTGGGACAGCCCCCATGGCTACACCTTC.